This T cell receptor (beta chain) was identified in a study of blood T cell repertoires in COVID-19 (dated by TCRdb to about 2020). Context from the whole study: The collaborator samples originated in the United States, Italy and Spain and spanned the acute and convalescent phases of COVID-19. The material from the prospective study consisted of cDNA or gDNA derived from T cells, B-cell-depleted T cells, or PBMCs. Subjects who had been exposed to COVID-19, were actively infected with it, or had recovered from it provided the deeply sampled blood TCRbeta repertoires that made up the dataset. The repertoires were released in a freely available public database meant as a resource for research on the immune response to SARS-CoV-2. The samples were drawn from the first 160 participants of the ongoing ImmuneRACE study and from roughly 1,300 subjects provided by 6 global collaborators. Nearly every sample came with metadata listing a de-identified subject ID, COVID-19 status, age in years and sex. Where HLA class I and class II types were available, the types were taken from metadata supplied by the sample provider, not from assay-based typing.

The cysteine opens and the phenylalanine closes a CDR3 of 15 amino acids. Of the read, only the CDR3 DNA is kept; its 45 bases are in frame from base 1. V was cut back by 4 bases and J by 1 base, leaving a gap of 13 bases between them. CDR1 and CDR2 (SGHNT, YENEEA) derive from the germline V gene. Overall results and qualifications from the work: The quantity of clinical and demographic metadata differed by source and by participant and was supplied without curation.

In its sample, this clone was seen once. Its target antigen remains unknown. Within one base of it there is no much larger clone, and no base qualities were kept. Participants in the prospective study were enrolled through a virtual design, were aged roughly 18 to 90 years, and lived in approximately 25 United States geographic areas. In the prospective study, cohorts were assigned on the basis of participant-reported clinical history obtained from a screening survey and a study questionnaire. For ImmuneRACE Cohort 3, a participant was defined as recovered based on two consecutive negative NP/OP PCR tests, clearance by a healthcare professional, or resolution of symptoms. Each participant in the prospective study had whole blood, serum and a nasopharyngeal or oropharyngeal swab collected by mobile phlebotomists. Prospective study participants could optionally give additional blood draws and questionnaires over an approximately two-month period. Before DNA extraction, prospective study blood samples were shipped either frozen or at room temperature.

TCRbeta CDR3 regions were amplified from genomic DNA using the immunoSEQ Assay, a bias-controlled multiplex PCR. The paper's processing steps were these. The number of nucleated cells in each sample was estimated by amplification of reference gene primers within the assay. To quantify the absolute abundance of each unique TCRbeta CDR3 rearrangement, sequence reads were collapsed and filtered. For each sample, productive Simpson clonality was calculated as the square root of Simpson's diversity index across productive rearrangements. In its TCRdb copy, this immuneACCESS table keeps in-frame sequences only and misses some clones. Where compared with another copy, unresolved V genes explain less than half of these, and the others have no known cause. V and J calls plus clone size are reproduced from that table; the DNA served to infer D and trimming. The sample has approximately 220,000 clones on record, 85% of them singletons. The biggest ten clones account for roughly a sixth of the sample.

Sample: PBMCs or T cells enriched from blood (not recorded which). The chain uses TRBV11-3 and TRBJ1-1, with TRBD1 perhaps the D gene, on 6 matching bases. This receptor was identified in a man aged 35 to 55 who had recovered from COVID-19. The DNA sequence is TGTGCCAGCAGCTCCCCGACAGGACGGAACACTGAAGCTTTCTTT. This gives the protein CASSSPTGRNTEAFF.